The 19 T cell receptor beta chains below all came from one sample that was sequenced in a study of tumor-infiltrating lymphocytes in localized non-small cell lung cancer. Only in-frame clones appear in the TCRdb table, and some are missing; sequencing was by immunoSEQ multiplex PCR. Of some 7,100 clones listed, around 78% are singletons. Sequencing input: uninvolved lung tissue not adjacent to the tumor. These receptors originate from a human donor with non-small cell lung cancer.

This rearrangement joins TRBV10-2 to TRBJ2-7; a weak D match, TRBD1 (6 bases). The CDR3 runs 12 residues. Germline V gene lookup returns CDR1 WSHSY and CDR2 SAAADI. Trimming pared 5 bases from V and 4 bases from J, leaving 9 bases between. CDR3 sequence reads: CASSLQGYEQYF. The DNA of the CDR3 is TGCGCCAGCAGTTTACAGGGTTACGAGCAGTACTTC.

The rearrangement joins TRBV7-9 to TRBJ1-2; possible D gene TRBD1, 6 bases. Germline V gives CDR1 SEHNR, CDR2 FQNEAQ (reference sequence). V lost 7 bases to trimming and J lost 6 bases, with 21 bases between them. This CDR3 contains 15 residues. CDR3 loop: CASISGGREYDGYTF. The DNA of the CDR3 is TGTGCCAGCATTAGTGGGGGGCGAGAATACGATGGCTACACCTTC.

The CDR3 region is CASSLAPSGGAGQETQYF. DNA for the CDR3: TGTGCCAGCAGCTTAGCGCCTAGCGGGGGGGCAGGGCAAGAGACCCAGTACTTC. V and J are TRBV7-2 and TRBJ2-5, with 12 bases fitting TRBD2. V was pared by 0 bases and J by 2 bases, with 7 bases of the junction left unmatched. The CDR3 covers 18 residues. Looked up from germline, CDR1 is SGHTA and CDR2 is FQGNSA.

This sequence joins TRBV19 and TRBJ1-2; D is unresolved. CDR3 length: 11 residues. Germline V CDR1 and CDR2: LNHDA, SQIVND (reference sequence). Trimming took 7 bases from V and 4 from J, leaving 7 bases between them. The DNA of the CDR3 is TGTGCCAGTACCGCGGGCTATGGCTACACCTTC. Its translation is CASTAGYGYTF. The full variable domain, completed using reference TRBV19 and TRBJ1-2, is DGGITQSPKYLFRKEGQNVTLSCEQNLNHDAMYWYRQDPGQGLRLIYYSQIVNDFQKGDIAEGYSVSREKKESFPLTVTSAQKNPTAFYLCASTAGYGYTFGSGTRLTVV.

V and J are TRBV19 and TRBJ1-4; possibly TRBD1 for D (6 bases). V dropped 6 bases and J dropped 8 bases, with 16 bases sitting between them. Germline CDR1 and CDR2: LNHDA and SQIVND (reference sequence). This CDR3 spans 14 amino acids. The CDR3 DNA sequence: TGTGCCAGTAGCCTAGGGGGTTTTCCAGAAAAACTGTTTTTT. This gives the protein CASSLGGFPEKLFF.

The CDR3, as DNA: TGTGCCAGCAGCTTAAATCCTGGACAGGGGTTTATCAGGGCTTTCTTT. Translation: CASSLNPGQGFIRAFF. This chain joins TRBV7-9 and TRBJ1-1; 9 bases fit TRBD1. The CDR3 covers 16 residues. With 2 bases clipped from V and 11 bases from J, the junction kept 15 bases outside the gene matches. Germline values: CDR1 SEHNR, CDR2 FQNEAQ (reference sequence).

This clone rates as large. The chain carries TRBV19 and TRBJ2-1, with no clear D. The CDR3 totals 13 residues. Trimming pared 6 bases from V and 4 bases from J, leaving 10 bases between. CDR1 is LNHDA, CDR2 SQIVND, per germline (reference sequence). CDR3 amino acids: CASSVTAYNEQFF. CDR3 nucleotide sequence: TGTGCCAGTAGCGTGACGGCGTACAATGAGCAGTTCTTC.

The chain is built from TRBV5-1 and TRBJ1-2; D remains ambiguous. Germline V lookup: CDR1 SGHRS, CDR2 YFSETQ. V dropped 6 bases and J dropped 1 base, with 16 bases sitting between them. The CDR3 is 15 residues long. The CDR3 loop is CASTPAGIFNYGYTF. The CDR3 nucleotides are TGCGCCAGCACCCCCGCGGGGATCTTTAACTATGGCTACACCTTC.

V usage is TRBV5-4 and J usage is TRBJ2-7; weak D call: TRBD1 (6 bases). The V gene lost 4 bases and the J gene lost 4 bases, with 15 bases spanning the gap. CDR3 length equals 14 residues. Germline CDR1 is SGHNT and CDR2 is YYREEE (reference sequence). In nucleotides, the CDR3 is TGTGCCAGCAGCCCCCGGGACACTTCTTACGAGCAGTACTTC. Its protein is CASSPRDTSYEQYF.

The chain joins TRBV7-8 to TRBJ1-2, with unresolved D. Between the trimmed V and J ends, which lost 1 base and 8 bases, there was a span of 14 bases. The CDR3 length is 14 residues. CDR1 SGHVS and CDR2 FQNEAQ come from the germline V gene. CDR3 bases: TGTGCCAGCAGCTTAGAACAAACAACGGGCGGCTACACCTTC. Protein: CASSLEQTTGGYTF. The whole variable domain, remainder taken from reference TRBV7-8 and TRBJ1-2, is GAGVSQSPRYKVAKRGQDVALRCDPISGHVSLFWYQQALGQGPEFLTYFQNEAQLDKSGLPSDRFFAERPEGSVSTLKIQRTQQEDSAVYLCASSLEQTTGGYTFGSGTRLTVV.

Only one count was recorded for this clone. CDR3 residues: CASSVVSANREQFF. The CDR3 DNA follows: TGTGCCAGCAGCGTAGTGTCAGCCAACCGGGAGCAGTTCTTC. The rearrangement links TRBV9 to TRBJ2-1; D is ambiguous. Deletions cut 0 bases from V and 10 bases from J, with 14 bases between. The CDR3 spans 14 residues. Germline V gene lookup returns CDR1 SGDLS and CDR2 YYNGEE.

V and J are TRBV4-1 and TRBJ1-2, with D perhaps matching TRBD1 (5 bases). The germline V gene has CDR1 MGHRA and CDR2 YSYEKL. The CDR3 sequence is 14 residues long. Trimming pared 0 bases from V and 4 bases from J, leaving 9 bases between. CDR3 sequence (DNA): TGCGCCAGCAGCCAAGATATAGGGGCCTATGGCTACACCTTC. It codes for CASSQDIGAYGYTF.

The rearrangement joins TRBV5-1 to TRBJ2-3; 8 bases are a match to TRBD2. The CDR3 covers 15 residues. The J segment lost 2 bases and the V segment lost 0 bases, leaving 2 bases of the junction unmatched. Germline-derived CDR1 and CDR2 are SGHRS and YFSETQ. CDR3 nucleotides: TGCGCCAGCAGCTTGGCAGCGGGAGACACAGATACGCAGTATTTT. This codes for CASSLAAGDTDTQYF.

The chain combines TRBV28 with TRBJ2-3; 7 bases map to TRBD1. Germline CDR1 is MDHEN and CDR2 is SYDVKM. Unmatched junction bases numbered 7, after V lost 8 bases and J lost 2 bases. The CDR3 runs 14 residues. The chain's CDR3 is CASGRQGYTDTQYF. As DNA, the CDR3 is TGTGCCAGCGGTCGACAGGGTTACACAGATACGCAGTATTTT. Complete variable domain (other parts from reference TRBV28 and TRBJ2-3): DVKVTQSSRYLVKRTGEKVFLECVQDMDHENMFWYRQDPGLGLRLIYFSYDVKMKEKGDIPEGYSVSREKKERFSLILESASTNQTSMYLCASGRQGYTDTQYFGPGTRLTVL.

The V and J genes are TRBV7-6 and TRBJ2-2; 8 bases agree with TRBD2. This CDR3 has 14 residues. Germline V lookup: CDR1 SGHVS, CDR2 FNYEAQ. V was pared by 5 bases and J by 4 bases, with 3 bases of the junction left unmatched. Here the CDR3 DNA reads TGTGCCAGCAGCAAGCGGGAGACCACCGGGGAGCTGTTTTTT. This codes for CASSKRETTGELFF.

V and J are TRBV4-1 and TRBJ1-1; D is ambiguous. In germline, CDR1 is MGHRA, CDR2 YSYEKL. The CDR3 length is 17 residues. Trimming pared 4 bases from V and 0 bases from J, leaving 18 bases between. CDR3 sequence (DNA): TGCGCCAGCAGCCGTCAGATAATCGGAAAAATGAACACTGAAGCTTTCTTT. It translates to CASSRQIIGKMNTEAFF.

This chain connects TRBV7-2 to TRBJ2-4; D possibly matches TRBD1 or TRBD2 (5 bases each). CDR3 length equals 14 residues. Germline CDR1 and CDR2: SGHTA and FQGNSA. Trimming shortened V by 5 bases and J by 4 bases, and 12 bases separated the two germline ends. DNA of the CDR3: TGTGCCAGCAGCCCCTCGGGACCAAAAAACATTCAGTACTTC. It codes for CASSPSGPKNIQYF.

CDR3 in amino acids: CASSLFITDTQYF. CDR3 nucleotides: TGCGCCAGCAGCTTGTTCATCACAGATACGCAGTATTTT. This chain joins TRBV5-1 and TRBJ2-3, with D hard to call. Germline loops: CDR1 SGHRS, CDR2 YFSETQ. The CDR3 totals 13 residues. Trimming cost V 1 base and J 2 bases, with 5 bases left between them.

This clone turned up a few times. The gene calls are TRBV6-5 and TRBJ1-2, with a weak D call TRBD1 (6 bases). The ends were cut back, 7 bases at V and 8 bases at J, with 11 bases in the middle. Per germline, CDR1 MNHEY and CDR2 SVGAGI. This CDR3 has 11 residues. CDR3 region: CASMQGFGYTF. Here the CDR3 DNA reads TGTGCCAGCATGCAGGGGTTCGGCTACACCTTC.